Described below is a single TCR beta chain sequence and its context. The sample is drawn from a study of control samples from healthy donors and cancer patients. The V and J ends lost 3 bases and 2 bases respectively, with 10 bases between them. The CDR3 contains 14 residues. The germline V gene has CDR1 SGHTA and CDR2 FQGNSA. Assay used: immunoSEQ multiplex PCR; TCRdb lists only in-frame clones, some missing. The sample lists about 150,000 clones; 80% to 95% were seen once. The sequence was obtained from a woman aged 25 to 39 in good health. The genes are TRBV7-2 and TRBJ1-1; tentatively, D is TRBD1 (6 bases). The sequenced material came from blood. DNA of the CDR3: TGTGCCAGCAGCTTCCAGGACAGTAACACTGAAGCTTTCTTT. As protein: CASSFQDSNTEAFF. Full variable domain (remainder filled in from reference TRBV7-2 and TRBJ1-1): GAGVSQSPSNKVTEKGKDVELRCDPISGHTALYWYRQSLGQGLEFLIYFQGNSAPDKSGLPSDRFSAERTGGSVSTLTIQRTQQEDSAVYLCASSFQDSNTEAFFGQGTRLTVV.